What follows describes a single T cell receptor beta chain. This sample is drawn from a study of T cell responses to AZD1222 COVID-19 vaccine. The assay was immunoSEQ multiplex PCR, and TCRdb's table has in-frame clones only and misses some. Of around 130,000 clones in the sample, more than 70% were seen once. The length of the CDR3 is 12 residues. Trimming took 1 base from V and 6 from J, leaving 10 bases between them. Germline assignment: CDR1 SQVTM and CDR2 ANQGSEA. The sequence was obtained from an adult in good health. Here the sequenced sample was peripheral blood, taken on day 0 of AZD1222 vaccination. This chain uses TRBV29-1 with TRBJ2-7; D gene ambiguous. The CDR3 DNA sequence: TGCAGCGTTGAAGGGCCAGGCCCCGAGCAGTACTTC. Translated: CSVEGPGPEQYF.